Following are 24 T cell receptor beta chains from one sample sequenced in a study of technical replicates of blood from several donors. TCRdb keeps only in-frame clones here, not all; method: immunoSEQ multiplex PCR. The sample has more than 75,000 clones, approximately 83% seen once. Specimen: PBMCs. These receptor sequences come from a human donor in good health. Some clones in this sample may be carry-over from other donors' samples.

The chain recombines TRBV6-1 with TRBJ2-7, with D possibly being TRBD1 (7 bases). Germline V gene data show CDR1 as MNHNS and CDR2 as SASEGT. The CDR3 length is 14 residues. V was cut by 7 bases and J by 2 bases, with 15 bases left in between. The chain's CDR3 is CASNAGQTTYEQYF. Written as DNA, the CDR3 is TGTGCCAGCAATGCGGGACAGACGACCTACGAGCAGTACTTC.

This rearrangement joins TRBV4-3 to TRBJ2-2, with 7 bases identical to TRBD1. CDR3 length: 17 amino acids. Germline CDR1 LGHNA, CDR2 YSLEER. Trimming removed 4 bases from V and 0 bases from J; junction bases left unmatched: 8. The CDR3 DNA is TGCGCCAGCAGCCGAGCACTACAGGGGACGAACACCGGGGAGCTGTTTTTT. Protein: CASSRALQGTNTGELFF.

The V gene is TRBV7-2, the J gene TRBJ2-4; 7 bases match TRBD2. The V gene's germline CDR1 is SGHTA and CDR2 FQGNSA. Trimming removed 3 bases from V and 0 bases from J; junction bases left unmatched: 2. This CDR3 has 15 residues. The CDR3 protein is CASSFGGRAKNIQYF. The CDR3 DNA reads as TGTGCCAGCAGCTTCGGCGGGAGAGCCAAAAACATTCAGTACTTC.

This clone was seen only once. The chain has TRBV30 and TRBJ1-1; D unclear. Germline V gives CDR1 GTSNPN, CDR2 SVGIG (reference sequence). The CDR3 loop spans 13 amino acids. V dropped 3 bases and J dropped 1 base, with 9 bases sitting between them. This chain's CDR3 is CAWSESGNTEAFF. The DNA of the CDR3 is TGTGCCTGGAGCGAGTCGGGGAACACTGAAGCTTTCTTT.

The genes are TRBV4-2 and TRBJ2-5; tentative D call: TRBD2 (6 bases). The J call may be faulty, since TRBJ2-7 better matches the DNA end. This CDR3 contains 17 residues. Germline assignment: CDR1 LGHNA and CDR2 YNFKEQ. The CDR3 DNA follows: TGTGCCAGCAGCCAAGAATATTCGGGGACTTTCCCCTACGAGCAGTACTTC. Its protein is CASSQEYSGTFPYEQYF.

The chain carries TRBV19 and TRBJ1-4, with 10 bases matching TRBD1. The CDR3 sequence is 19 residues long. V shed 6 bases and J 5 bases; nucleotides not matched to a gene: 18. Germline-derived CDR1 and CDR2 are LNHDA and SQIVND (reference sequence). The CDR3 sequence: CASRTGQGVRQDQNEKLFF. The CDR3 coding sequence is TGTGCCAGTAGGACTGGACAGGGGGTAAGGCAAGACCAAAATGAAAAACTGTTTTTT.

The table lists this clone with a few counts. The CDR3, as DNA: TGCGCCAGCAGCCAAGATTGGGGGCGCGGCAATCAGCCCCAGCATTTT. Residues: CASSQDWGRGNQPQHF. The V call is TRBV4-3, the J call TRBJ1-5; a weak D match, TRBD1 (6 bases). CDR1 is LGHNA and CDR2 is YSLEER in the germline V gene. The V end was cut by 0 bases, the J end by 2 bases, with 11 bases between. The CDR3 totals 16 residues.

The chain joins TRBV30 to TRBJ1-2, with 7 bases lining up with TRBD1. J gave up 5 bases and V 2 bases, and 5 bases lay outside the gene matches. Germline loops: CDR1 GTSNPN, CDR2 SVGIG (reference sequence). CDR3 length: 13 amino acids. In nucleotides, the CDR3 is TGTGCCTGGAGTTCCAGACAGGGTTATGGCTACACCTTC. Translated, it gives CAWSSRQGYGYTF.

The CDR3 loop is CSASTDTQYF. CDR3 nucleotides: TGCAGTGCTTCGACAGATACGCAGTATTTT. The V gene is TRBV20-1, the J gene TRBJ2-3, with D unresolved. Germline lookup yields CDR1 DFQATT and CDR2 SNEGSKA (reference sequence). The CDR3 spans 10 residues. The germline V and J ends were trimmed by 5 bases and 3 bases, with 3 bases remaining between them.

This chain links TRBV7-9 with TRBJ1-2; 9 nucleotides align to TRBD1. V gave up 1 base and J gave up 6 bases; unmatched junction bases: 0. The CDR3 is made up of 13 amino acids. CDR1 and CDR2 (germline): SEHNR, FQNEAQ (reference sequence). In nucleotides, the CDR3 is TGTGCCAGCAGCTTAGGGACAGGGGATGGCTACACCTTC. Encoded protein: CASSLGTGDGYTF.

V is TRBV6-5 and J is TRBJ1-5, with a possible D match to TRBD1 (5 bases). Trimming cost V 6 bases and J 5 bases, with 8 bases left between them. CDR3 length: 12 amino acids. Germline V gene sequence: CDR1 MNHEY, CDR2 SVGAGI. This chain's CDR3 is CASRQGDQPQHF. The CDR3 DNA reads TGTGCCAGCAGACAAGGGGATCAGCCCCAGCATTTT.

The V gene is TRBV6-5, the J gene TRBJ1-6; 7 bases match TRBD1. In germline, CDR1 is MNHEY, CDR2 SVGAGI. This CDR3 has 15 amino acids. J gave up 5 bases and V 0 bases, and 1 base lay outside the gene matches. The DNA of the CDR3 is TGTGCCAGCAGTTACTCGGGACAGCATAATTCACCCCTCCACTTT. As protein: CASSYSGQHNSPLHF.

The chain has TRBV6-6 and TRBJ2-5; 7 bases fit TRBD1. The end of the DNA is better explained by TRBJ2-7, so the J call may be wrong. The CDR3 is 13 residues long. Germline CDR1 MNHNY, CDR2 SVGAGI (reference sequence). The CDR3 sequence: CASEDRVTYEQYF. CDR3 coding DNA: TGTGCCAGCGAAGACAGGGTAACCTACGAGCAGTACTTC.

This clone was recorded only once. The chain carries TRBV4-1 and TRBJ1-5; no firm D call. This CDR3 comprises 14 residues. In germline, CDR1 is MGHRA, CDR2 YSYEKL. V lost 6 bases to trimming and J lost 8 bases, with 17 bases between them. CDR3 amino acids: CASRGPGKEKPQHF. As DNA, the CDR3 is TGCGCCAGCAGAGGGCCCGGGAAGGAGAAGCCCCAGCATTTT.

This clone was seen a handful of times. This sequence joins TRBV6-1 and TRBJ2-1, with 10 bases identical to TRBD2. The V gene end was trimmed by 4 bases and the J gene end by 6 bases; junction bases not matched to a gene: 9. CDR3 length equals 16 residues. The V gene's germline CDR1 is MNHNS and CDR2 SASEGT. In DNA form, the CDR3 reads TGTGCCAGCAGTGGAAGTATAGCGGGAGGCTCCAATGAGCAGTTCTTC. It translates to CASSGSIAGGSNEQFF.

This sequence joins TRBV7-9 and TRBJ1-5; D is unclear. The V gene's germline CDR1 is SEHNR and CDR2 FQNEAQ (reference sequence). The length of the CDR3 is 16 residues. Deletions cut 2 bases from V and 4 bases from J, with 15 bases between. CDR3 sequence: CASSLSGAGQNQPQHF. CDR3 coding DNA: TGTGCCAGCAGCTTATCAGGTGCTGGTCAGAATCAGCCCCAGCATTTT.

The chain uses TRBV7-8 and TRBJ1-1, with 7 bases matching TRBD1. In germline, CDR1 is SGHVS, CDR2 FQNEAQ. V lost 6 bases, J lost 3 bases, and 4 bases stayed unmatched. This CDR3 is 13 amino acids long. The CDR3, as DNA: TGTGCCAGCAGTTTAACAGGGGACACTGAAGCTTTCTTT. Its translation: CASSLTGDTEAFF. Variable domain in full (rest from reference TRBV7-8 and TRBJ1-1): GAGVSQSPRYKVAKRGQDVALRCDPISGHVSLFWYQQALGQGPEFLTYFQNEAQLDKSGLPSDRFFAERPEGSVSTLKIQRTQQEDSAVYLCASSLTGDTEAFFGQGTRLTVV.

This clone was picked up one time. At one end the junction does not follow the germline gene, possibly because of a read error. V is TRBV5-1 and J is TRBJ2-7; 7 bases map to TRBD1. The CDR3 runs 14 residues. CDR1 and CDR2 (germline): SGHRS, YFSETQ. CDR3 sequence reads: CASSLGDSTYGQYF. The DNA for the CDR3 is TGCGCCAGCAGCTTGGGGGACAGCACCTACGGGCAGTACTTC.

J is TRBJ1-1 and V is TRBV11-2; the D is unclear. There are 15 residues in the CDR3. V lost 1 base and J 0 bases, leaving 9 bases between the germline ends. Looked up from germline, CDR1 is SGHAT and CDR2 is FQNNGV. The CDR3 sequence is CASSLVGRMNTEAFF. The CDR3, as DNA: TGTGCCAGCAGCTTAGTTGGGAGAATGAACACTGAAGCTTTCTTT.

The chain has TRBV27 and TRBJ2-7, with 10 bases matching TRBD1. V was pared by 6 bases and J by 4 bases, with 3 bases of the junction left unmatched. Germline CDR1 and CDR2: MNHEY and SMNVEV (reference sequence). CDR3 size: 13 residues. The CDR3 loop is CASSGTGEYEQYF. In DNA form, the CDR3 reads TGTGCCAGCAGCGGGACAGGGGAGTACGAGCAGTACTTC.

The chain uses TRBV18 and TRBJ2-6; tentatively, D is TRBD1 (6 bases). Germline V gives CDR1 KGHSH, CDR2 LQKENI. The CDR3 is 16 amino acids. The V and J ends lost 6 bases and 1 base respectively, with 13 bases between them. This CDR3 is CASSQTTGSGANVLTF. The CDR3 DNA reads TGTGCCAGCTCGCAAACCACAGGGTCTGGGGCCAACGTCCTGACTTTC.

The rearrangement uses TRBV30 and TRBJ2-5; no reliable D call. With 2 bases removed from V and 3 bases from J, the gap between germline ends came to 4 bases. Per the germline V gene, CDR1 is GTSNPN and CDR2 is SVGIG (reference sequence). CDR3 length equals 11 residues. The CDR3 here is CAWSPEETQYF. The DNA for the CDR3 is TGTGCCTGGAGTCCAGAAGAGACCCAGTACTTC. The full variable domain, completed using reference TRBV30 and TRBJ2-5, is SQTIHQWPATLVQPVGSPLSLECTVEGTSNPNLYWYRQAAGRGLQLLFYSVGIGQISSEVPQNLSASRPQDRQFILSSKKLLLSDSGFYLCAWSPEETQYFGPGTRLLVL.

The J gene is TRBJ1-1, the V gene TRBV27, with 9 positions matching TRBD1. V trimming: 3 bases; J trimming: 5 bases; junction bases outside the gene matches: 4. Per the germline V gene, CDR1 is MNHEY and CDR2 is SMNVEV (reference sequence). The CDR3 spans 14 residues. The CDR3 nucleotides read TGTGCCAGCAGTTTGATCGGACAGGGGACTGAAGCTTTCTTT. This gives the protein CASSLIGQGTEAFF.

The chain's CDR3 is CASSWGGLNTEAFF. The CDR3 bases are TGTGCCAGCAGTTGGGGGGGATTGAACACTGAAGCTTTCTTT. This sequence joins TRBV27 and TRBJ1-1; tentatively, D is TRBD1 (5 bases). Germline values: CDR1 MNHEY, CDR2 SMNVEV (reference sequence). V shed 4 bases and J shed 0 bases, with 9 bases lying between them. The CDR3 sequence is 14 residues long.